The 5 T cell receptor beta chains in this list originate from one sample, sequenced in a study of control samples from healthy donors and cancer patients. Here immunoSEQ multiplex PCR was the method, and the copy in TCRdb shows in-frame clones only, minus some. Among over 150,000 clones listed, 80% to 95% were seen once. Sequenced input: blood. The receptor set was obtained from a woman between 40 and 55 years old in good health.

This rearrangement joins TRBV19 to TRBJ2-3, with unresolved D. Per germline, CDR1 LNHDA and CDR2 SQIVND (reference sequence). The CDR3 consists of 13 residues. The V end was cut by 6 bases, the J end by 2 bases, with 9 bases between. The CDR3 DNA reads TGTGCCAGTAGCGTACAGACCACAGATACGCAGTATTTT. Protein sequence: CASSVQTTDTQYF.

As for this clone: In the same sample, other DNA sequences code for this CDR3. This rearrangement joins TRBV12-3 or TRBV12-4 to TRBJ1-1, with a tentative D call TRBD1 (5 bases). V was shortened by 3 bases and J by 1 base, with 6 bases between the two germline ends. The CDR3 has 13 residues. The CDR3 region has the DNA TGTGCCAGCAGTTTCGGGGGGAACACTGAAGCTTTCTTT. Residues: CASSFGGNTEAFF.

Of note for this clone: Other nucleotide sequences in the sample specify the same CDR3. The chain combines TRBV5-1 with TRBJ2-5; D is unresolved. V lost 0 bases, J lost 5 bases, and 5 bases lay in between. The CDR3 has 12 amino acids. Germline CDR1 reads SGHRS; CDR2 reads YFSETQ. The CDR3 reads CASSLVGETQYF. The CDR3 DNA sequence: TGCGCCAGCAGCTTGGTTGGGGAGACCCAGTACTTC.

The CDR3 DNA is TGCGCCAGCAGTCTCGATCATGGGACAGGGACTAATAACTATGGCTACACCTTC. This translates into CASSLDHGTGTNNYGYTF. This chain connects TRBV10-1 to TRBJ1-2, with TRBD1 matching over 9 bases. Germline lookup yields CDR1 WNHNN and CDR2 SYGVQD (reference sequence). CDR3 length equals 18 residues. The V and J ends lost 5 bases and 1 base, in that order; junction bases with no gene match: 14.

V is TRBV7-7 and J is TRBJ2-3; no reliable D call. V gave up 5 bases and J gave up 2 bases, with 8 bases separating them. Per germline, CDR1 SSHAT and CDR2 FNYEAQ (reference sequence). The CDR3 loop spans 13 amino acids. For the CDR3, the DNA is TGTGCCAGCAGCATGGGATACACAGATACGCAGTATTTT. Residues: CASSMGYTDTQYF.